Each of the 9 T cell receptor beta chains below was sequenced from the same sample in a study of quantifying T cell responses using KT2 cells. Looking at the study overall: TCR alpha and beta constant-region primers primed reverse transcription of RNA.

Each cDNA got a UMI-containing oligo ligated at its 3' end. An equimolar mix of RC1.1 and RC1.2 primed the beta chain across TRBC1 and TRBC2. TCRdb re-called the UMI-ligation and nested PCR reads through MiXCR, storing one row per CDR3 protein. The repertoire has tens of thousands of distinct CDR3 sequences, under 14% of them found once; the top ten carry 10%. Sequencing was performed on PBMCs spiked with cells of the T cell clone KT2. Receptors originate from a human donor.

This clonotype was observed at least ten times. V usage is TRBV18 and J usage is TRBJ1-2; D gene unclear. Germline V lookup: CDR1 KGHSH, CDR2 LQKENI. Trimming shortened V by 0 bases and J by 5 bases, and 7 bases separated the two germline ends. This CDR3 is 13 amino acids long. The CDR3 sequence: CASSPPSGYGYTF. DNA of the CDR3: TGTGCCAGCTCACCACCTTCGGGGTATGGCTACACCTTC.

There are many counts of this clonotype. This chain joins TRBV20-1 and TRBJ2-3; 10 bases map to TRBD2. The CDR3 runs to 14 residues. V was pared by 5 bases and J by 2 bases, with 4 bases of the junction left unmatched. Looked up from germline, CDR1 is DFQATT and CDR2 is SNEGSKA (reference sequence). CDR3 sequence reads: CSAVAGGSTDTQYF. The CDR3 DNA sequence: TGCAGTGCTGTAGCGGGAGGTTCCACAGATACGCAGTATTTT.

This chain links TRBV4-3 with TRBJ2-5, with D perhaps given as TRBD1 or TRBD2 (5 bases each). This CDR3 contains 15 residues. Per the germline V gene, CDR1 is LGHNA and CDR2 is YSLEER. V lost 0 bases and J lost 5, with 13 bases in between. As DNA, the CDR3 is TGCGCCAGCAGCCAAGATCGGGGCAGGGCGGAGACCCAGTACTTC. Its protein product is CASSQDRGRAETQYF.

This rearrangement joins TRBV2 to TRBJ1-5; D uncertain. The CDR3 has 13 residues. The V end was cut by 2 bases, the J end by 5 bases, with 7 bases between. CDR1 and CDR2 from the germline V gene are SNHLY and FYNNEI. The DNA of the CDR3 is TGTGCCAGCAGTGAACGTGGGGATCAGCCCCAGCATTTT. It translates to CASSERGDQPQHF.

The rearrangement joins TRBV20-1 to TRBJ2-5; 9 nucleotides align to TRBD2. CDR1 DFQATT and CDR2 SNEGSKA come from the germline V gene (reference sequence). The V and J ends lost 0 bases and 7 bases, in that order; junction bases with no gene match: 9. The CDR3 covers 15 residues. The CDR3 here is CSARDRGGGAVTQYF. CDR3 in DNA: TGCAGTGCTAGAGATCGTGGCGGGGGGGCCGTGACCCAGTACTTC.

This clonotype was seen repeatedly, ten times or more. The chain recombines TRBV7-8 with TRBJ2-7, with TRBD1 identical over 8 bases. The CDR3 contains 15 residues. CDR1 SGHVS and CDR2 FQNEAQ come from the germline V gene. Germline trimming cut 5 bases from V and 4 bases from J; bases unmatched to any gene: 10. The CDR3 DNA is TGTGCCAGCAGCCCTGGACAGGGTTCCTTTTACGAGCAGTACTTC. Its translation: CASSPGQGSFYEQYF.

The table lists this clonotype with many counts. The rearrangement links TRBV6-2 or TRBV6-3 to TRBJ2-1; 7 nucleotides align to TRBD2. From germline, CDR1 is MNHEY and CDR2 SVGEGT. This CDR3 region has 15 residues. Germline trimming cut 0 bases from V and 2 bases from J; bases unmatched to any gene: 1. The CDR3 reads CASSYSAGAYNEQFF. The CDR3 nucleotides read TGTGCCAGCAGTTACTCGGCGGGAGCCTACAATGAGCAGTTCTTC.

This sequence joins TRBV6-2 or TRBV6-3 and TRBJ2-7; D call uncertain. This CDR3 has 14 amino acids. The germline V gene has CDR1 MNHEY and CDR2 SVGEGT. V lost 6 bases, J lost 0 bases, and 12 bases lay in between. The CDR3 nucleotides are TGTGCCAGCAGCTCGGACCGGAGCTCCTACGAGCAGTACTTC. Translating it yields CASSSDRSSYEQYF.

J is TRBJ1-6 and V is TRBV2, with D perhaps matching TRBD1 (5 bases). This CDR3 has 15 residues. CDR1 is SNHLY, CDR2 FYNNEI, per germline. V lost 4 bases to trimming and J lost 0 bases, with 7 bases between them. CDR3 nucleotides: TGTGCCAGCAGTGTGGGGACCTCCTATAATTCACCCCTCCACTTT. Translated, it gives CASSVGTSYNSPLHF.